Sequencing of this T cell receptor (beta chain) was carried out in a study of T-cell memory formation after mild COVID-19. About the study: The TCR clusters were mostly specific to one donor.

Trimming cost V 0 bases and J 7 bases; bases outside gene matches: 5. CDR1 and CDR2 (germline): DFQATT, SNEGSKA (reference sequence). The CDR3 length is 14 residues. TCRdb fed the 5' RACE reads into MiXCR, producing one record per CDR3 protein. This table holds approximately 570,000 distinct CDR3 sequences, about a sixth found once. The rearrangement links TRBV20-1 to TRBJ2-1; 8 positions match TRBD1. This sequence was found in an adult woman who had mild COVID-19 (a few samples of this study predate the infection). Cell type and time point are not known. Material: PBMCs or a T cell subset sorted from them (not recorded which). The CDR3 DNA is TGCAGTGCTAGAGATTTGGACAGGGTGAATGAGCAGTTCTTC. Its protein product is CSARDLDRVNEQFF.